The TCR beta chain under discussion was sequenced for a study of T cell repertoires in cytomegalovirus infection. This clonotype has a handful of counts. There are 15 residues in the CDR3. After removal of 6 bases from V and 4 bases from J, the junction contained 8 bases not matched to a gene. CDR1 and CDR2 (germline): KGHSH, LQKENI. TCRdb passed the reads through MiXCR, listing each CDR3 protein once. The sample lists some 300,000 distinct CDR3 sequences; 8% to 10% were seen once. This TCR derives from a human donor in good health (CMV status not recorded). Some clones in this sample may be carry-over from other donors' samples. The V call is TRBV18, the J call TRBJ2-2; 7 nucleotides match TRBD2. The sequencing input was PBMCs. CDR3 bases: TGTGCCAGCTCCTCGAAGCAGCGGGGCACCGGGGAGCTGTTTTTT. It codes for CASSSKQRGTGELFF.